The sequence of this T cell receptor (beta chain) was determined in a study of cytomegalovirus exposure and HLA in healthy donors. On the study more broadly: Drawn from HLA-typed donors, about 82 million unique TCRs were held in an early data release. Findings and limits, study-wide: In an earlier analysis, most TCR beta V segments were productive about 87% or about 30% of the time. Rarity characterized most TCR sequences, yet some public TCRs appeared in many donors. The authors later found HLA-associated TCR beta chains more clonally expanded than equally common others.

As to this clone: Antigen specificity is unknown.

V shed 4 bases and J 5 bases; nucleotides not matched to a gene: 6. Germline CDR1 reads LNHNV; CDR2 reads YYDKDF (reference sequence). This CDR3 is built from 14 residues. Primers included in the PCR were 60 Vbeta and 13 Jbeta primers. The assay was immunoSEQ multiplex PCR, and TCRdb's table has in-frame clones only and misses some. There are approximately 170,000 clones in the sample; 62% occur only once, and around 3.2% lies in the top ten. The source of this sequence is a man aged 40-55 years in good health and CMV-seronegative. The chain combines TRBV15 with TRBJ2-5; TRBD1 agrees at 8 bases. Sequenced input: PBMCs. The CDR3 DNA reads TGTGCCACCAGCACACGGACAGGGAGGGAGACCCAGTACTTC. Amino acid sequence: CATSTRTGRETQYF.